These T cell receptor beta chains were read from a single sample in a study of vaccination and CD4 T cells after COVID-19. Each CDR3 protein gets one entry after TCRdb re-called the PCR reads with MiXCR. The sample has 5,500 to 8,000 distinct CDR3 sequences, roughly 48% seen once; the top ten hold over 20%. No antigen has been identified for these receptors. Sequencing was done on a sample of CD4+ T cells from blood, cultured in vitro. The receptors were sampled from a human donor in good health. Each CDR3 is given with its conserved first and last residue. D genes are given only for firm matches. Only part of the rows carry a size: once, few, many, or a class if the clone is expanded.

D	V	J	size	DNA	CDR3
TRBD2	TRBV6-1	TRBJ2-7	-	TGTGCCAGCAGCCCCCAGGCTAGCGGGAGAACGGGTGCGTACGAGCAGTACTTC	CASSPQASGRTGAYEQYF
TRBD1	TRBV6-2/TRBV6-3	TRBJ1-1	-	TGTGCCAGCAGTTACTCGGGACAGAGGACTGAAGCTTTCTTT	CASSYSGQRTEAFF
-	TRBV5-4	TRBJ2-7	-	TGTGCCAGCAGCGACAGGAGTTCGTCCTACGAGCAGTACTTC	CASSDRSSSYEQYF
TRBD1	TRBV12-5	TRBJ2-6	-	TGTGCTAGTGGTTCCCCCCCAAAGGGACAGATCCTCTCTGGGGCCAACGTCCTGACTTTC	CASGSPPKGQILSGANVLTF
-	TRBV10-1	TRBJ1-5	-	TGCGCCAGCAGTGAGGGTGGGAATCAGCCCCGGCATTTT	CASSEGGNQPRHF
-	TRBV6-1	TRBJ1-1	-	TGTGCCAGCGGACTAGTTGGGGTCGCTTTCTTT	CASGLVGVAFF
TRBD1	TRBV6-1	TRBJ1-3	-	TGTGCCAGTTCTAGGCACCTCCGGGACAGGGGTGGAAACACCATATATTTT	CASSRHLRDRGGNTIYF
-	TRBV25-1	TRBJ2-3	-	TGTGCCAGCAGTGACGTAGCAGATACGCAGTATTTT	CASSDVADTQYF
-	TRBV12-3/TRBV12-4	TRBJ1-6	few	TGTGCCAGCAGTTTGGGACCTTTTAATTCACCCCTCCACTTT	CASSLGPFNSPLHF
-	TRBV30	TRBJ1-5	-	TGTGCCTGGAGTGGGGGGGGCAGCGGGGTAAACAATCAGCCCCAGCATTTT	CAWSGGGSGVNNQPQHF
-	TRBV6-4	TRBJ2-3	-	TGTGCCAGCAGTGAGGGACAACCTAGCACAGATACGCAGTATTTT	CASSEGQPSTDTQYF
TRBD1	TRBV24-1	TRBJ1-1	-	TGTGCCACCAGTGAACCTCCCGGGACAGGGCCGAACACTGAAGCTTTCTTT	CATSEPPGTGPNTEAFF
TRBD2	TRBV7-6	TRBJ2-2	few	TGTGCCAGCAGGGCCGGGACTAGCGCAGACGCGAACACCGGGGAGCTGTTTTTT	CASRAGTSADANTGELFF
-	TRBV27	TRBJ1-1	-	TGTGCCAGCAGTGCCTCCGGGGGCGTGGCTTTCTTT	CASSASGGVAFF
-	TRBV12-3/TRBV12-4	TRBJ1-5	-	TGTGCCAGCAGTTACTCGGACACGAGCAATCAGCCCCAGCATTTT	CASSYSDTSNQPQHF
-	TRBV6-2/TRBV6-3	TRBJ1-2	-	TGTGCCAGCACCGAAACACTGGGCTATGGCTACACCTTC	CASTETLGYGYTF
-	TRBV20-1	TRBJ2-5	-	TGCAGTGCTAGACTCCCAGGGCGCCGGTACCAAGAGACCCAGTACTTC	CSARLPGRRYQETQYF
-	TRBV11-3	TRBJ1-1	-	TGTGCCAGCAGCTTAGGGGCCCCCAGGATGTCCCCTGAAGCTTTCTTT	CASSLGAPRMSPEAFF
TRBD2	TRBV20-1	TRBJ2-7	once	TGCAGTGCAGACCTCCTAGCGGGGGGGGGTGAGCAGTACTTC	CSADLLAGGGEQYF
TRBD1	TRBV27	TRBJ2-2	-	TGTGCCAGCAGTAGACGACAGGGGGCCGGCACCGGGGAGCTGTTTTTT	CASSRRQGAGTGELFF
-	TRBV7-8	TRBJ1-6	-	TGTGCCAGCAGCCGAGGTTCAGAAAATTCACCCCTCCACTTT	CASSRGSENSPLHF
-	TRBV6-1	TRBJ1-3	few	TGTGCCAGCAGGGAGGGATCCCCTCTCTCTGGAAACACCATATATTTT	CASREGSPLSGNTIYF
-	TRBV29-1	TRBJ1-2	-	TGCAGCGTTGATCTGGGGCAGGGCTATGGCTACACCTTC	CSVDLGQGYGYTF
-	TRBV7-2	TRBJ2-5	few	TGTGCCAGCAGCCTCTTGGAGACCCAGTACTTC	CASSLLETQYF
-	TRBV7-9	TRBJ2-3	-	TGTGCCAGCAGCTTATCACTAGCAGTCACAGATACGCAGTATTTT	CASSLSLAVTDTQYF